Only one count was recorded for the clone carrying this TCR beta chain. The source of the sample is a study of OX40 agonist ivuxolimab in advanced cancers. Sequencing was performed with immunoSEQ multiplex PCR; in TCRdb, only in-frame clones are kept and a portion is missing. This sample has approximately 89,000 clones; more than 75% occur once, and the top ten carry around 0.71%. The CDR3 loop spans 15 amino acids. Germline assignment: CDR1 SGHNT and CDR2 YYREEE (reference sequence). V lost 2 bases, J lost 0 bases, and 9 bases lay in between. The clonotype was recovered from an adult with an advanced solid tumor such as melanoma, head and neck, liver or kidney cancer. V and J are TRBV5-4 and TRBJ1-3; D gene unclear. Sequenced here: CD4+ or CD8+ T cells sorted from blood, sampled in a trial of the OX40 agonist ivuxolimab. CDR3 sequence: CASSLGLSSGNTIYF. The CDR3 DNA reads as TGTGCCAGCAGCTTAGGACTGTCCTCTGGAAACACCATATATTTT.